This T cell receptor beta chain was documented in a study of siplizumab effects on memory and regulatory T cells. Regarding the study as a whole: Naive versus memory phenotype went unassigned for roughly 80-96% of proliferating CD4+ or CD8+ clones. Sequences below about 10^-5 frequency were poorly captured, and few alloreactive clones mapped to unstimulated subsets.

Around 10^5 TCR templates per sample were sequenced. The table came from immunoSEQ multiplex PCR; TCRdb's copy has only in-frame clones and leaves some out. The data contain about 100,000 clones, 91% of them singletons. Trimming took off 1 base at V and 7 bases at J, with 11 bases between the two ends. The CDR3 is 14 residues long. Looked up from germline, CDR1 is SGHTA and CDR2 is FQGTGA. For this clone: The antigen remains undetermined.

The material sequenced was CD4+ T cells sorted from blood. The receptor comes from a human donor in good health. This sequence joins TRBV7-3 and TRBJ2-1, with D perhaps TRBD1 (5 bases). As DNA, the CDR3 is TGTGCCAGCAGCTTAAGACAGCGTCGGAATGAGCAGTTCTTC. This sequence encodes CASSLRQRRNEQFF.